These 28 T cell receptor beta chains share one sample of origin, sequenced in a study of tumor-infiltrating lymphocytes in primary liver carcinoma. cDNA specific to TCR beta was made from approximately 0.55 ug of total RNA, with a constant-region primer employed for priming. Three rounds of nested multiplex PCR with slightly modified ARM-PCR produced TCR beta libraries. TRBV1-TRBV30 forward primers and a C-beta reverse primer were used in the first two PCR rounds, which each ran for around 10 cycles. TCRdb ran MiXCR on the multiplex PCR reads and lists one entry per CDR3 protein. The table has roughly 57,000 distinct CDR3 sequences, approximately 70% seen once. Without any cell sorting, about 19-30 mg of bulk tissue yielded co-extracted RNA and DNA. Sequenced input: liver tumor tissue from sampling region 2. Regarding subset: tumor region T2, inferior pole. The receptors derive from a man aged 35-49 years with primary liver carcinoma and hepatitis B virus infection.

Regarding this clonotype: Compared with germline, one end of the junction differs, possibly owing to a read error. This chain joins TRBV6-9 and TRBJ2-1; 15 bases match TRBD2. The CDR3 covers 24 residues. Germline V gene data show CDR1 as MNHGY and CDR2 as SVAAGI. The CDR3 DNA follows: TGTGCCAGCAGCACCCACCGTCTAAAAAGGACTAGCGGGAGGGCTCAAAGCTCCTATAATGCGCAGTTCTTC. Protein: CASSTHRLKRTSGRAQSSYNAQFF.

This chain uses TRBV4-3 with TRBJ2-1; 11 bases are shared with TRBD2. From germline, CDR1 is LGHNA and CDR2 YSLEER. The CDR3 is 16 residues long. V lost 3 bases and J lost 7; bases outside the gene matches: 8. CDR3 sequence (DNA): TGCGCCAGCAGCCAGGGCACTAGCGGGAGATTGAATGAGCAGTTCTTC. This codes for CASSQGTSGRLNEQFF.

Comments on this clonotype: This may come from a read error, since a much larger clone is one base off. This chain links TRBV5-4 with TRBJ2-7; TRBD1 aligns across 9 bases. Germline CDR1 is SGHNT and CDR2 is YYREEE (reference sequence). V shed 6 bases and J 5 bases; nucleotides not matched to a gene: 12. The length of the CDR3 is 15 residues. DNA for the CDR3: TGTGCCAGCAACCCAACCGGGACAGGGATCAACGAGCAGTACTTC. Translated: CASNPTGTGINEQYF.

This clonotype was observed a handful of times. CDR3 nucleotides: TGTGCCAGTAATGCCGGGCCGGAAAACACAGATACGCAGTATTTT. This translates into CASNAGPENTDTQYF. The chain uses TRBV19 and TRBJ2-3; D not certain. The V end was cut by 7 bases, the J end by 2 bases, with 16 bases between. This CDR3 region has 15 residues. Germline CDR1 LNHDA, CDR2 SQIVND (reference sequence).

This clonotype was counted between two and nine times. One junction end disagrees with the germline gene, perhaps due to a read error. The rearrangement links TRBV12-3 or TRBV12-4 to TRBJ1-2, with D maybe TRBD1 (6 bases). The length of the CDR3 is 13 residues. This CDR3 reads CATSLTGLVGYTF. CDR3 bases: TGTGCCACCAGTTTAACAGGGCTAGTCGGCTACACCTTC.

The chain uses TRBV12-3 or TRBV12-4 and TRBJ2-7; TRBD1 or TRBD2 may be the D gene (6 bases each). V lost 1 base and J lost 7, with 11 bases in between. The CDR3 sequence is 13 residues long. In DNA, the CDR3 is TGTGCCAGCAGTTTAGGGGGGGCCGGGGAGCAGTACTTC. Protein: CASSLGGAGEQYF.

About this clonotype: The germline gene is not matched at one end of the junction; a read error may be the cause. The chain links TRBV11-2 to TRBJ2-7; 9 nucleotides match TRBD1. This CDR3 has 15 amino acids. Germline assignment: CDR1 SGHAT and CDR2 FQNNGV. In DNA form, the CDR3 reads TGTGCCGGCAGCGAAGGGACAGGGAGAGCCTACGAGCAGTACTTC. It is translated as CAGSEGTGRAYEQYF.

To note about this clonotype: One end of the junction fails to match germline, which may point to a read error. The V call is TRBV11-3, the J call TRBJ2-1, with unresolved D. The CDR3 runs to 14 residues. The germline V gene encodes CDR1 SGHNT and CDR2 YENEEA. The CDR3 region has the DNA TGTGCCAGCAGCTTAGTAGGTTTCGGCAATAAGCAGTTCTTC. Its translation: CASSLVGFGNKQFF.

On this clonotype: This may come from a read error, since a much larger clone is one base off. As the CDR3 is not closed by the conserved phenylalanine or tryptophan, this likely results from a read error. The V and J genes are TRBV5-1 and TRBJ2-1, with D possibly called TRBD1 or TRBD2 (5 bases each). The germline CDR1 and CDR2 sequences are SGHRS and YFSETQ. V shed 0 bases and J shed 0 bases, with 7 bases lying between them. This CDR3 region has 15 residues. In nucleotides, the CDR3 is TGCGCCAGCAGCTTGGATGGGACCTCCTACAATGAGCAGTTCTTA. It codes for CASSLDGTSYNEQFL.

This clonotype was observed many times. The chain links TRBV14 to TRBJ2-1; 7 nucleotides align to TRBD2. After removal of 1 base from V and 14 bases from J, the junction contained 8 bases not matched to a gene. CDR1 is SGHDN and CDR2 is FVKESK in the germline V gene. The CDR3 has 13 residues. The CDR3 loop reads CASSQGESGMKFF. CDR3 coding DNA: TGTGCCAGCAGCCAAGGGGAAAGCGGGATGAAGTTCTTC.

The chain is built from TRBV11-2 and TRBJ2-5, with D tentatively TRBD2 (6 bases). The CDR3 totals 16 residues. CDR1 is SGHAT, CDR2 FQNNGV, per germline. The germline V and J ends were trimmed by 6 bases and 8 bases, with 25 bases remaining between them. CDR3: CASSLTAGSSGETQYF. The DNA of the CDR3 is TGTGCCAGCAGTTTAACAGCAGGGAGCTCGGGGGAAACCCAGTACTTC.

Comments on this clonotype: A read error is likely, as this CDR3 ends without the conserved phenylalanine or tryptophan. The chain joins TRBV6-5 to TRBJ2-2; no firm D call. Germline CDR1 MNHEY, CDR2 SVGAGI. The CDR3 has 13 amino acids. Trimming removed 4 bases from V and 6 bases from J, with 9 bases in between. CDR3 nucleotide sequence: TGTGCCAGCAGTTCCCGTACAGCCGGGGAGCTGTTTTTA. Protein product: CASSSRTAGELFL.

The CDR3 loop reads CASSLVGVETQYF. The CDR3, as DNA: TGTGCCAGTTCGCTAGTGGGAGTGGAGACCCAGTACTTC. The chain joins TRBV12-3 or TRBV12-4 to TRBJ2-5; a weak D match, TRBD2 (5 bases). This CDR3 contains 13 residues. V dropped 9 bases and J dropped 5 bases, with 16 bases sitting between them.

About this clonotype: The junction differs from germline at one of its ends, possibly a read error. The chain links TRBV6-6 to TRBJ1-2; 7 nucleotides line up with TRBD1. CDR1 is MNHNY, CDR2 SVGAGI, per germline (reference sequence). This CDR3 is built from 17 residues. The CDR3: CASSGGPGTVSNYDYTF. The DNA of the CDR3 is TGTGCCAGCAGTGGGGGCCCCGGGACAGTTTCTAACTATGACTACACCTTC.

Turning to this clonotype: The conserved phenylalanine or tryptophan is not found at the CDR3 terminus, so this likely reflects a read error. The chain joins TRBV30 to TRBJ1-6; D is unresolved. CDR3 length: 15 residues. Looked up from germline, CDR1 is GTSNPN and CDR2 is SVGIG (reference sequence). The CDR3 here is CAWSYAGGGNSSLHI. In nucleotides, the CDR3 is TGTGCCTGGAGCTACGCGGGAGGAGGTAATTCATCCCTCCACATT.

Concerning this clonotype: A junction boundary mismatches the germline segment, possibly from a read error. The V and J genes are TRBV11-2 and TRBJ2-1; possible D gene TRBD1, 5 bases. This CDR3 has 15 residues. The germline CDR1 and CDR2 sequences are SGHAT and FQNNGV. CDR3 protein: CVSSRVASYYNEQSF. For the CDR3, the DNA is TGTGTCAGCAGCAGGGTGGCCAGCTACTACAATGAGCAGTCCTTC.

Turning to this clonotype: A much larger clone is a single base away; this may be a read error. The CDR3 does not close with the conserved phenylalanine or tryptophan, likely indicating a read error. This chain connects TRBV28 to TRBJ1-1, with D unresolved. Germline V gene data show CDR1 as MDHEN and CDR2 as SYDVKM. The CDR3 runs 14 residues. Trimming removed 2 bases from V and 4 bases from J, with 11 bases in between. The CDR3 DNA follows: TGTGCCAGCAGTTTAGCGGGGTTGAGCACTGAAGCTTTCATT. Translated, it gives CASSLAGLSTEAFI.

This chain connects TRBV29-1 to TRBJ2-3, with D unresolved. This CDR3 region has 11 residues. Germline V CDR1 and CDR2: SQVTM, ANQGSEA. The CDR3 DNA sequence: TGCAGTGCCTGGCATGCAGATAGGCAATATTTT. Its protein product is CSAWHADRQYF.

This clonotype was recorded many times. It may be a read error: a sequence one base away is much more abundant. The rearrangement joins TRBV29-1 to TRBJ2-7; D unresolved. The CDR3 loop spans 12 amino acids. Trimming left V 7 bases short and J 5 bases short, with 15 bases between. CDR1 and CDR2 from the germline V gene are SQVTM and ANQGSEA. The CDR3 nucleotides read TGCAGCGCGGGTTGGTGTAATCACGAGCAGTACTTC. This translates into CSAGWCNHEQYF.

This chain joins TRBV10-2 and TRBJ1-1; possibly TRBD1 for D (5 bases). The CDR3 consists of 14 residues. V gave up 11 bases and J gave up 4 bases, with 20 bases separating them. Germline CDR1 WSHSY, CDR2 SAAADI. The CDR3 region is CASRDGEASTEAFF. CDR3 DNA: TGCGCCTCAAGGGACGGGGAGGCTAGCACTGAAGCTTTCTTT.

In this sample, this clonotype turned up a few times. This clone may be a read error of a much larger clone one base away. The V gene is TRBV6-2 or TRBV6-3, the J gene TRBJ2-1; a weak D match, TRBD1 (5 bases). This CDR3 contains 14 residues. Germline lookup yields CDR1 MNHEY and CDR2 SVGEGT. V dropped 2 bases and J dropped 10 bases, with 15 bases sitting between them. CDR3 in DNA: TGTGCCAGCAGTTACGGGCCTTATAACAGGGAGCAGTTCTTC. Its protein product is CASSYGPYNREQFF.

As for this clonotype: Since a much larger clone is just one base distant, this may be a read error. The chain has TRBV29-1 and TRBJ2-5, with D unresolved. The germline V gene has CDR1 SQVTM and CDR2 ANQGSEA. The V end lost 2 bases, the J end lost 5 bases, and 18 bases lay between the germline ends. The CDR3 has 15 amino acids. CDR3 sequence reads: CSVESTSYQEETQYF. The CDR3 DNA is TGCAGCGTTGAATCGACCAGTTACCAGGAGGAGACCCAGTACTTC.

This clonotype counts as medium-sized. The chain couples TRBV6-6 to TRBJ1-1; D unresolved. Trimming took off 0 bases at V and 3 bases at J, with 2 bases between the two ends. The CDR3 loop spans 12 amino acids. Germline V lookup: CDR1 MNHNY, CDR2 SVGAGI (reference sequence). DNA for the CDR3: TGTGCCAGCAGTTACTCGGACACTGAAGCTTTCTTT. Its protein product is CASSYSDTEAFF.

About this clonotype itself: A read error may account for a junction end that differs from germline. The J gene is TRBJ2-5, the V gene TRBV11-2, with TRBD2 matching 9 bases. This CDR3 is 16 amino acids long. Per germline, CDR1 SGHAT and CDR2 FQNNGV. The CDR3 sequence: CASSQTPGGRDETQYF. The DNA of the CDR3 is TGCGCCAGCAGCCAAACTCCTGGCGGGAGGGATGAGACCCAGTACTTC. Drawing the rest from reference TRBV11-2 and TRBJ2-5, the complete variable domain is EAGVAQSPRYKIIEKRQSVAFWCNPISGHATLYWYQQILGQGPKLLIQFQNNGVVDDSQLPKDRFSAERLKGVDSTLKIQPAKLEDSAVYLCASSQTPGGRDETQYFGPGTRLLVL.

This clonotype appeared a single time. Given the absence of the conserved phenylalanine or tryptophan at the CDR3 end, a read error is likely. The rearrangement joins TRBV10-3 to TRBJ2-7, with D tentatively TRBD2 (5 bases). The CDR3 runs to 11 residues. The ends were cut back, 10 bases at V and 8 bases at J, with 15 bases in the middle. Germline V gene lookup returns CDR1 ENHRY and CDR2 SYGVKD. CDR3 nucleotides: TGTGCCACGTCCGAGGGAAACAAGCAGTACTTA. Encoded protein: CATSEGNKQYL.

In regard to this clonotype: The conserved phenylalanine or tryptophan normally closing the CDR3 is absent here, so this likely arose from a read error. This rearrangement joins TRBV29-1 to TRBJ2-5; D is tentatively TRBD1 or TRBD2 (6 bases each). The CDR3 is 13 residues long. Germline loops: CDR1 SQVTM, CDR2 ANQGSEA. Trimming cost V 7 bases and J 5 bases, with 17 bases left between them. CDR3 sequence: CSAGGLRAETQYS. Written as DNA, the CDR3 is TGCAGCGCCGGGGGCCTACGGGCGGAGACCCAGTACTCC.

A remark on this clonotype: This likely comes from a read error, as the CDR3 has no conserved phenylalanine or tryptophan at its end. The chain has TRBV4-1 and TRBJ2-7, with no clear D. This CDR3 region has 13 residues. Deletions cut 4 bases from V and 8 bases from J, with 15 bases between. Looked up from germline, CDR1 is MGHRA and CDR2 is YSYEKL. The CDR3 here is CASSPGRWYKQYL. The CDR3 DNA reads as TGCGCCAGCAGCCCCGGCCGTTGGTACAAGCAGTACCTC.

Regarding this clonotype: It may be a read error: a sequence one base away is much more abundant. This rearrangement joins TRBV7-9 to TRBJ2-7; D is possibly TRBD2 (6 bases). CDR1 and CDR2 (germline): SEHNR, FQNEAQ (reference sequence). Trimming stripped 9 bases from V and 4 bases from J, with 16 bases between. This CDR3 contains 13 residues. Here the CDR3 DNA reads TGTGCCAGGAGCCCCCAGGCGGGATACGAGCAGTACTTC. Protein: CARSPQAGYEQYF.